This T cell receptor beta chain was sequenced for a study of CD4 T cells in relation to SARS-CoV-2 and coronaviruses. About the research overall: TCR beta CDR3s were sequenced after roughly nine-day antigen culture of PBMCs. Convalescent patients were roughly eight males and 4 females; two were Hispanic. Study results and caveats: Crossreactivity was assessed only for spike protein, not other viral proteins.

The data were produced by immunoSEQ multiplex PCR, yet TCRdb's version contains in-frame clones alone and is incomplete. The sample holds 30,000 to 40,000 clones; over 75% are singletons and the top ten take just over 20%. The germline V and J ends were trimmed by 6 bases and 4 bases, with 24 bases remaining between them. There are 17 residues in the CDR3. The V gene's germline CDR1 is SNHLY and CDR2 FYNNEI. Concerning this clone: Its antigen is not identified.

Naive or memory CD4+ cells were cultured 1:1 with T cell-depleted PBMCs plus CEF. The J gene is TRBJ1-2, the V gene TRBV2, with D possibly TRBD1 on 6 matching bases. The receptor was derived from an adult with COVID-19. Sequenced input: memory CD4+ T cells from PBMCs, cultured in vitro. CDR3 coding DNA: TGTGCCAGCAGAAGTCCTGGGGTCAGGGGCGAAAGCTATGGCTACACCTTC. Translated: CASRSPGVRGESYGYTF.